The 6 T cell receptor beta chains below come from one sample, sequenced in a study of CD8+ T cells in alopecia areata. Following RNA extraction, reverse transcription yielded cDNA that acted as the sequencing template. The assay was immunoSEQ multiplex PCR, and TCRdb's table has in-frame clones only and misses some. The sample is made up of about 300,000 clones, none counted only once. After pooling, cutaneous lymph node cells were sorted with CD4, CD8alpha, NKG2D, NKG2ACE and other markers. Sequenced input: CD4+ T cells sorted from a lymph node. The receptors were gathered from a C3H/HeJ mouse with alopecia areata. MHC haplotype: H2-k.

As regards this clone: These gene names are mouse names. The read gets to within 4 residues of the CDR3 end, and the germline J gene fills in the rest. This rearrangement joins TRBV3 to TRBJ2-5; 8 bases agree with TRBD2. Germline trimming cut 3 bases from V and 2 bases from J; bases unmatched to any gene: 4. There are 15 residues in the CDR3. Per the germline V gene, CDR1 is SNHLY and CDR2 is FYNGKV (reference sequence). The CDR3 sequence: CASSLNGGVQDTQYF. The part of the CDR3 DNA that was read is TGTGCCAGCAGCTTGAATGGGGGGGTCCAAGAC.

This clone showed up just a few times. Gene and germline names: mouse. The sequenced fragment ends 4 residues before the CDR3 boundary, so the rest is inferred from the germline J gene. The gene calls are TRBV5 and TRBJ2-3, with 10 bases that match TRBD1. V was clipped by 4 bases and J by 1 base; unmatched bases: 5. The CDR3 contains 16 residues. Germline values: CDR1 LGHNA, CDR2 YNLKQL (reference sequence). CDR3 bases read: TGTGCCAGCAGCCCCTGGACAGGGGGAGGTGCAGAA. This encodes CASSPWTGGGAE. The whole CDR3 reads CASSPWTGGGAETLYF.

A few counts support this clone. Mouse gene names apply. The CDR3 end is not reached by the read, which stops 4 residues before it; the germline J gene fills it in. The sample holds other DNA sequences that translate to the same CDR3. The J gene is TRBJ2-1, the V gene TRBV1, with D perhaps TRBD2 (7 bases). V was trimmed by 0 bases and J by 6 bases, leaving 9 bases between them. This CDR3 is built from 14 residues. CDR1 is NSQYPW, CDR2 LRSPGD, per germline (reference sequence). Partial CDR3 DNA: TGCACCTGCAGTGCAGATAGGGGGGGTGCT. As protein: CTCSADRGGA. The full CDR3 protein is CTCSADRGGAEQFF.

This clone was counted between two and nine times. Gene names refer to mouse genes. The CDR3 end lies 4 residues beyond the end of the read and is filled in from the germline J gene. The chain recombines TRBV13-1 with TRBJ2-7, with D unclear. The CDR3 runs 14 residues. Germline lookup yields CDR1 NSHNY and CDR2 SYGAGN. Trimming shortened V by 0 bases and J by 2 bases, and 9 bases separated the two germline ends. The CDR3 protein is CASSDARHPYEQYF. The part of the CDR3 DNA that was read is TGTGCCAGCAGTGATGCAAGACATCCCTAT.

This clone appeared a few times. The genes and germline here are from mouse. The DNA ends 4 residues before the CDR3 does, and the rest of the CDR3 is filled in from the germline J gene. This chain connects TRBV5 to TRBJ2-2; D gene uncertain. The CDR3 spans 15 residues. CDR1 LGHNA and CDR2 YNLKQL come from the germline V gene (reference sequence). V lost 1 base and J lost 6, with 12 bases in between. The CDR3 bases that were read are TGTGCCAGCAGCCAAGTTGACTTTTTTTCCGGG. It codes for CASSQVDFFSG. The complete CDR3 sequence is CASSQVDFFSGQLYF.

Comment on this clone: Gene names follow the mouse nomenclature. The missing CDR3 end, 3 residues past where the read stops, is filled in from the germline J gene. Other DNA sequences from this sample encode an identical CDR3 as well. The chain recombines TRBV1 with TRBJ1-6; TRBD1 agrees at 7 bases. TRBJ1-6 is an ORF; its function is uncertain. CDR1 and CDR2 (germline): NSQYPW, LRSPGD (reference sequence). This CDR3 has 15 amino acids. V gave up 0 bases and J gave up 7 bases; unmatched junction bases: 3. The covered CDR3 bases are TGCACCTGCAGTGCAGACAGGGGGGGGAATTCGCCC. As protein: CTCSADRGGNSP. The entire CDR3 protein is CTCSADRGGNSPLYF.